This TCR beta chain was observed in a study of Graves' ophthalmopathy and Graves' hyperthyroidism. This CDR3 is 14 amino acids long. Germline loops: CDR1 SGHDN, CDR2 FVKESK. Trimming stripped 1 base from V and 4 bases from J, with 11 bases between. Ten or more counts support this clonotype. TCR beta CDR3 regions were amplified from RNA transcripts. A first-round RT-PCR used HTBI primers, followed by a second-round multiplex PCR. In TCRdb, the multiplex PCR reads were re-called with MiXCR into one record per CDR3 protein. The sample includes roughly 400,000 distinct CDR3 sequences, about 17% seen only once; the top ten take 1.6%.

The sequenced material came from peripheral blood. This receptor was taken from a woman between 18 and 29 years old with Graves' ophthalmopathy. This rearrangement joins TRBV14 to TRBJ2-7, with D unresolved. The CDR3 DNA sequence: TGTGCCAGCAGCCAAGTATCAGGAGCGTACGAGCAGTACTTC. It is translated as CASSQVSGAYEQYF.